The 4 T cell receptor beta chains below come from one sample, sequenced in a study of Ad26.COV2.S vaccination and SARS-CoV-2 variants. Clones were read by immunoSEQ multiplex PCR, and TCRdb kept only the in-frame ones, dropping some. The sample shows more than 300,000 clones, approximately 86% of them seen only once. Treatment here: some 20 received Ad26.COV2.S at low or high dose, single or two shots; 5 received placebo; per-sample allocation not given. Day 63 after the first injection of vaccine or placebo was the sampling time. The specimen was peripheral blood, collected in a trial of Ad26.COV2.S vaccine versus placebo. The receptors originated from a person aged 18 to 65 who received the Ad26.COV2.S COVID-19 vaccine or a placebo.

This chain uses TRBV4-1 with TRBJ1-5; D uncertain. The CDR3 length is 14 residues. The germline gives CDR1 MGHRA, CDR2 YSYEKL. The V end was cut by 1 base, the J end by 7 bases, with 11 bases between. CDR3 DNA sequence: TGCGCCAGCAGCCAAGTAGGTAGATTACAGCCCCAGCATTTT. Its translation: CASSQVGRLQPQHF.

This chain joins TRBV5-1 and TRBJ2-1; 11 bases align to TRBD2. Germline lookup yields CDR1 SGHRS and CDR2 YFSETQ. This CDR3 has 15 amino acids. J was trimmed by 8 bases and V by 6 bases; bases with no gene match: 10. The CDR3 sequence is CASTLSGRATHEQFF. DNA for the CDR3: TGCGCCAGCACCCTTAGCGGGAGGGCCACCCATGAGCAGTTCTTC.

The gene calls are TRBV7-9 and TRBJ1-2; D is unclear. Germline V gene lookup returns CDR1 SEHNR and CDR2 FQNEAQ (reference sequence). This CDR3 has 13 amino acids. Trimming cost V 5 bases and J 8 bases, with 15 bases left between them. The chain's CDR3 is CASSQRYGEGYTF. The CDR3 nucleotides read TGTGCCAGCAGCCAACGGTATGGAGAGGGCTACACCTTC.

The chain has TRBV7-2 and TRBJ2-3, with TRBD2 matching 10 bases. The CDR3 extends over 16 amino acids. CDR1 SGHTA and CDR2 FQGNSA come from the germline V gene. V lost 5 bases to trimming and J lost 6 bases; unmatched junction nucleotides: 11. CDR3 residues: CASSPSSGRDPDTQYF. In DNA form, the CDR3 reads TGTGCCAGCAGCCCATCTAGCGGGAGAGATCCGGATACGCAGTATTTT. Supplemented by reference TRBV7-2 and TRBJ2-3, the full variable domain reads GAGVSQSPSNKVTEKGKDVELRCDPISGHTALYWYRQSLGQGLEFLIYFQGNSAPDKSGLPSDRFSAERTGGSVSTLTIQRTQQEDSAVYLCASSPSSGRDPDTQYFGPGTRLTVL.